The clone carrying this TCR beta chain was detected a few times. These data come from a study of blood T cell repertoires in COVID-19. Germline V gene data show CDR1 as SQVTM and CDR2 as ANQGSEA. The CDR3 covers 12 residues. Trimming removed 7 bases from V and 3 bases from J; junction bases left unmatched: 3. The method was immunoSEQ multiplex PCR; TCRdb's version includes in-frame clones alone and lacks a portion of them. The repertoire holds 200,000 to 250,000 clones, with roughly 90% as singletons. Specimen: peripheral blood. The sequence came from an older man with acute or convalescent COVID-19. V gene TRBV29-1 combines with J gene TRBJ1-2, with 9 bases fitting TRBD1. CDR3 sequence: CSDRTGDYGYTF. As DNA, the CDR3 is TGCAGCGATAGGACAGGGGACTATGGCTACACCTTC.